This TCR beta chain was retrieved from a study of blood T cell repertoires in COVID-19. On the study more broadly: The samples span acute and convalescent COVID-19 from the United States, Italy and Spain. In each case, the material was cDNA or gDNA derived from T cells, B-cell-depleted T cells, or PBMCs.

Germline values: CDR1 SGHTS, CDR2 YDEGEE. The V end was cut by 7 bases, the J end by 0 bases, with 19 bases between. This CDR3 is 16 amino acids long. Profiled with immunoSEQ multiplex PCR; TCRdb holds only in-frame clones, not every one. Among 100,000 or so clones listed, around 86% were seen once. The TCR comes from a man aged 50 to 59 with active or convalescent COVID-19. Sequenced material: peripheral blood. The chain carries TRBV5-8 and TRBJ1-1; no reliable D call. CDR3 amino acids: CASPTEARPVNTEAFF. In nucleotides, the CDR3 is TGTGCCAGCCCCACGGAGGCACGGCCGGTGAACACTGAAGCTTTCTTT.